The clone carrying this T cell receptor beta chain is medium-sized (0.01 to 0.1%) in the sample. Antigen specificity is unknown. The data are from a study of tumor-infiltrating lymphocytes in localized non-small cell lung cancer. Study information: Several tumor histologies, both smoking statuses, and some post-neoadjuvant chemotherapy samples were included.

General study points: Only some patients had TCR sequencing, depending on available tissue. Compared with uninvolved lung, tumors showed higher T cell infiltration by TCRbeta sequencing.

Sequenced by immunoSEQ multiplex PCR; TCRdb stores in-frame clones only, minus some. The sample has about 8,900 clones; approximately 74% are singletons. Sequences were obtained from uninvolved lung tissue not adjacent to the tumor. This receptor was identified in a human donor with non-small cell lung cancer.

In DNA, the CDR3 is TGTGCCACCAGCAGGGACAGCACCTACGAGCAGTACTTC. It is translated as CATSRDSTYEQYF. This chain connects TRBV15 to TRBJ2-7; possibly TRBD1 for D (6 bases). The CDR3 consists of 13 residues. Looked up from germline, CDR1 is LNHNV and CDR2 is YYDKDF (reference sequence). The V gene lost 3 bases and the J gene lost 2 bases, with 8 bases spanning the gap.